This T cell receptor beta chain came from a study of OX40 agonist ivuxolimab in advanced cancers. In the case of this clone: Its matching antigen is unknown.

Sequencing used immunoSEQ multiplex PCR; TCRdb keeps in-frame clones, though not all of them. Here the sample spans about 10,000 clones, 60% to 70% being singletons. Germline CDR1 reads GTSNPN; CDR2 reads SVGIG (reference sequence). Trimming left V 8 bases short and J 7 bases short, with 12 bases between. The CDR3 contains 11 residues. Study outcomes and limitations: Also showing low normalized T-cell clonal expansion were some of the nonresponders.

The source material was CD4+ or CD8+ T cells sorted from blood, sampled in a trial of the OX40 agonist ivuxolimab. The receptor comes from an adult with an advanced solid tumor such as melanoma, head and neck, liver or kidney cancer. The chain couples TRBV30 to TRBJ2-1; D remains ambiguous. CDR3 coding DNA: TGTGCCAGCACCCGGCGGAATGAGCAGTTCTTC. Translation: CASTRRNEQFF.